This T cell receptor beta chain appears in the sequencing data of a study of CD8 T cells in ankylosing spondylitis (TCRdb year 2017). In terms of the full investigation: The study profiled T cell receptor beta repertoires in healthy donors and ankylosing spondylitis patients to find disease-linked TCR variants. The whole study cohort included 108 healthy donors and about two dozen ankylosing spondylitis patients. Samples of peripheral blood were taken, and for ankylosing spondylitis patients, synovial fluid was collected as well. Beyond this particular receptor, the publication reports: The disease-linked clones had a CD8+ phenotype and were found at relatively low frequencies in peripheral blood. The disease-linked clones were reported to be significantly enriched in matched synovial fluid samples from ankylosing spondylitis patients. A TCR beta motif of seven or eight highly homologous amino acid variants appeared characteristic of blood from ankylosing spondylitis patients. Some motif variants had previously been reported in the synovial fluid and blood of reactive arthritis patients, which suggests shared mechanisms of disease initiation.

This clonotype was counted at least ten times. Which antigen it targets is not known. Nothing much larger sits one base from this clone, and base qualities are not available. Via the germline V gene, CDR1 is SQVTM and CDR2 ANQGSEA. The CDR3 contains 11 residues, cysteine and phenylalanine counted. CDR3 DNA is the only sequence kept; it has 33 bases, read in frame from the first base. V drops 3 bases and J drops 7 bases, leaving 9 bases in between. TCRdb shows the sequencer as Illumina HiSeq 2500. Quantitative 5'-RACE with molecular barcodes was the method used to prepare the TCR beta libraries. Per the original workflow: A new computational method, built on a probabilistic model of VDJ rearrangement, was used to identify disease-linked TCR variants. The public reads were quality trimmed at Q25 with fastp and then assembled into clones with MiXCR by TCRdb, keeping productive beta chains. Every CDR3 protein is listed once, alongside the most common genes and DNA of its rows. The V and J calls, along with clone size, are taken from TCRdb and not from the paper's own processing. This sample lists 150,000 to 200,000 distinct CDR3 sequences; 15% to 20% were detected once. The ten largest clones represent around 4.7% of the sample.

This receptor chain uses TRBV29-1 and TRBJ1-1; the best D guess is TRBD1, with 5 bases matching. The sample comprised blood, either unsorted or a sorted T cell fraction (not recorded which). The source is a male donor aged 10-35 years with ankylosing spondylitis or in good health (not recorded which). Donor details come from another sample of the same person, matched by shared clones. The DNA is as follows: TGCAGCGTTGATGAGGGGAGTGAAGCTTTCTTT. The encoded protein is CSVDEGSEAFF.